This TCR beta chain is drawn from a study of T cells in Graves' hyperthyroidism and ophthalmopathy. Study-level points and caveats: Prediction of ophthalmopathy progression came a median 6.5 months pre-onset.

With regard to this clonotype: The antigen remains unidentified.

The germline V gene has CDR1 LNHNV and CDR2 YYDKDF (reference sequence). The CDR3 length is 13 residues. Between the trimmed V and J ends, which lost 11 bases and 8 bases, there was a span of 18 bases. TCR beta CDR3 regions were amplified from RNA transcripts. When the TCR CDR3 underwent first-round RT-PCR, the HTBI primer set was used. TCRdb reanalysed the multiplex PCR reads using MiXCR and keeps one entry per CDR3 protein. The sample lists more than 550,000 distinct CDR3 sequences, about 45% seen once, with about 7.7% in the top ten. Exclusions: uncontrolled infection, other autoimmune disease, pregnancy, lactation. Diagnoses were established using clinical symptoms, serum thyroxine and TRAb, thyroid ultrasound and orbital computed tomography.

What was sequenced was peripheral blood or thyroid tissue (not recorded which). V is TRBV15 and J is TRBJ1-4, with unresolved D. The receptor was isolated from an adult man with Graves' disease, either hyperthyroidism or ophthalmopathy (not recorded which). CDR3 amino acids: CAANRDLGEKLFF. Here the CDR3 DNA reads TGTGCCGCGAACAGAGATCTCGGGGAAAAACTGTTTTTT.